Below are 28 T cell receptor beta chains sequenced from a single sample in a study of CD8 T cells in Susac syndrome. With random hexamers, roughly 0.5 to 1 ug RNA was reverse transcribed. Each CDR3 protein gets one entry after TCRdb re-called the immunoSEQ multiplex PCR reads with MiXCR. The repertoire holds about 170,000 distinct CDR3 sequences, around 96% seen once, with approximately 0.12% in the top ten. The sequenced sample was CD4+ T cells from PBMCs. The receptors derive from a human donor with Susac syndrome.

The chain has TRBV5-1 and TRBJ2-2; TRBD1 is a possible D gene (6 bases). V was pared by 4 bases and J by 7 bases, with 14 bases between. The CDR3 covers 14 residues. Looked up from germline, CDR1 is SGHRS and CDR2 is YFSETQ. The CDR3 nucleotides read TGCGCCAGCAGCAACCACAGGGCTGGCGGGGAGCTGTTTTTT. Translated, it gives CASSNHRAGGELFF.

The chain couples TRBV12-3 or TRBV12-4 to TRBJ1-2, with a weak D call TRBD1 (5 bases). Trimming pared 6 bases from V and 8 bases from J, leaving 13 bases between. This CDR3 spans 12 amino acids. CDR3 residues: CASRSGGAGYTF. In DNA, the CDR3 is TGTGCCAGCAGGTCGGGGGGAGCCGGCTACACCTTC.

The genes are TRBV7-9 and TRBJ1-2, with 11 bases that match TRBD1. V was clipped by 5 bases and J by 7 bases; unmatched bases: 6. CDR3 size: 14 residues. From germline, CDR1 is SEHNR and CDR2 FQNEAQ (reference sequence). The CDR3 coding sequence is TGTGCCAGCAGCCCGGACAGGGGGCCGGGTGGCTACACCTTC. This gives the protein CASSPDRGPGGYTF.

The chain uses TRBV29-1 and TRBJ2-7, with D possibly TRBD2 on 6 matching bases. V lost 0 bases and J 3 bases, leaving 12 bases between the germline ends. Germline V gives CDR1 SQVTM, CDR2 ANQGSEA. The CDR3 loop spans 14 amino acids. The CDR3 DNA reads TGCAGCGTTGAAGAAACAGTGGGGGGCTACGAGCAGTACTTC. As protein: CSVEETVGGYEQYF.

The chain's CDR3 is CASSSRIRDTQYF. CDR3 nucleotide sequence: TGTGCCAGCAGTTCCCGGATAAGGGATACGCAGTATTTT. The chain couples TRBV6-2 or TRBV6-3 to TRBJ2-3; D is unresolved. CDR1 is MNHEY, CDR2 SVGEGT, per germline. Trimming left V 4 bases short and J 6 bases short, with 11 bases between. This CDR3 comprises 13 residues.

The V gene is TRBV7-2, the J gene TRBJ2-3; no clear D. The CDR3 runs 14 residues. With 5 bases removed from V and 3 bases from J, the gap between germline ends came to 12 bases. CDR1 is SGHTA and CDR2 is FQGNSA in the germline V gene. The chain's CDR3 is CASSLLTFTDTQYF. Here the CDR3 DNA reads TGTGCCAGCAGCCTGCTAACGTTTACAGATACGCAGTATTTT. Using reference TRBV7-2 and TRBJ2-3 for the parts outside the CDR3, the full variable domain is GAGVSQSPSNKVTEKGKDVELRCDPISGHTALYWYRQSLGQGLEFLIYFQGNSAPDKSGLPSDRFSAERTGGSVSTLTIQRTQQEDSAVYLCASSLLTFTDTQYFGPGTRLTVL.

The chain recombines TRBV15 with TRBJ2-7; 7 bases are shared with TRBD1. Germline lookup yields CDR1 LNHNV and CDR2 YYDKDF (reference sequence). V was pared by 9 bases and J by 1 base, with 6 bases of the junction left unmatched. This CDR3 has 13 residues. The CDR3 loop is CATRDSPSYEQYF. CDR3 coding DNA: TGTGCCACACGGGACAGTCCGTCCTACGAGCAGTACTTC.

The chain couples TRBV4-1 to TRBJ1-1; D remains ambiguous. CDR3 length: 19 amino acids. Trimming removed 2 bases from V and 1 base from J, with 23 bases in between. Germline CDR1 reads MGHRA; CDR2 reads YSYEKL. CDR3 in DNA: TGCGCCAGCAGCCAACCCCGTGGGAGCCTGGAGCAGAGGAACACTGAAGCTTTCTTT. Amino acids: CASSQPRGSLEQRNTEAFF.

The chain uses TRBV20-1 and TRBJ2-7; unclear D gene. The germline V gene has CDR1 DFQATT and CDR2 SNEGSKA (reference sequence). The CDR3 spans 13 residues. V dropped 5 bases and J dropped 2 bases, with 13 bases sitting between them. This chain's CDR3 is CSAPGLGAYEQYF. The CDR3 DNA sequence: TGCAGTGCTCCCGGATTAGGAGCCTACGAGCAGTACTTC.

The chain employs TRBV18 and TRBJ1-6, with D perhaps TRBD1 (5 bases). CDR3 size: 15 residues. Germline V gene lookup returns CDR1 KGHSH and CDR2 LQKENI. V was pared by 6 bases and J by 8 bases, with 17 bases between. The CDR3 DNA follows: TGTGCCAGCTCCCGGCTGGACGGGGGGGATTCACCCCTCCACTTT. Protein sequence: CASSRLDGGDSPLHF.

The chain is built from TRBV5-1 and TRBJ2-2; D is possibly TRBD2 (6 bases). Trimming cost V 4 bases and J 3 bases, with 10 bases left between them. This CDR3 is 14 amino acids long. Germline V CDR1 and CDR2: SGHRS, YFSETQ. CDR3: CASSPGSYTGELFF. As DNA, the CDR3 is TGCGCCAGCAGCCCCGGGAGCTACACCGGGGAGCTGTTTTTT. The full variable domain, rest sourced from reference TRBV5-1 and TRBJ2-2, is KAGVTQTPRYLIKTRGQQVTLSCSPISGHRSVSWYQQTPGQGLQFLFEYFSETQRNKGNFPGRFSGRQFSNSRSEMNVSTLELGDSALYLCASSPGSYTGELFFGEGSRLTVL.

V gene TRBV24-1 combines with J gene TRBJ2-5; the D gene could be TRBD1 or TRBD2 (5 bases each). V was clipped by 8 bases and J by 5 bases, with 14 bases between them. CDR1 is KGHDR, CDR2 SFDVKD, per germline. The CDR3 contains 13 residues. DNA of the CDR3: TGTGCCACCAAGTCCACGTGGGGGGAGACCCAGTACTTC. It encodes CATKSTWGETQYF.

This clonotype was observed a few times. The chain combines TRBV5-4 with TRBJ2-5; 8 nucleotides align to TRBD2. V was pared by 5 bases and J by 4 bases, with 10 bases of the junction left unmatched. This CDR3 is 15 amino acids long. The V gene's germline CDR1 is SGHNT and CDR2 YYREEE (reference sequence). The CDR3 coding sequence is TGTGCCAGCAGTTTGTTCGGGGGGGCCGGAGAGACCCAGTACTTC. It codes for CASSLFGGAGETQYF. The whole variable domain, filled in from reference TRBV5-4 and TRBJ2-5, reads ETGVTQSPTHLIKTRGQQVTLRCSSQSGHNTVSWYQQALGQGPQFIFQYYREEENGRGNFPPRFSGLQFPNYSSELNVNALELDDSALYLCASSLFGGAGETQYFGPGTRLLVL.

J is TRBJ2-7 and V is TRBV28; D remains ambiguous. Trimming removed 2 bases from V and 5 bases from J, with 7 bases in between. CDR1 is MDHEN, CDR2 SYDVKM, per germline. This CDR3 spans 12 amino acids. CDR3 bases: TGTGCCAGCAGTTTAATACGGCACGAGCAGTACTTC. It is translated as CASSLIRHEQYF.

This sequence joins TRBV30 and TRBJ1-1, with 8 nucleotides matching TRBD1. V shed 3 bases and J 9 bases; nucleotides not matched to a gene: 6. CDR3 length: 12 residues. Germline V gene data show CDR1 as GTSNPN and CDR2 as SVGIG (reference sequence). CDR3 amino acids: CAWSLDREQAFF. CDR3 nucleotides: TGTGCCTGGAGCCTGGACAGGGAGCAAGCTTTCTTT.

The chain is built from TRBV3-1 and TRBJ1-2, with 9 positions matching TRBD1. In germline, CDR1 is LGHDT, CDR2 YNNKEL (reference sequence). The CDR3 length is 17 residues. Unmatched junction bases numbered 16, after V lost 4 bases and J lost 7 bases. This CDR3 reads CASSRVTLLDRGSGYTF. The CDR3 DNA is TGTGCCAGCAGCCGCGTTACGCTATTGGACAGGGGTAGTGGCTACACCTTC.

J is TRBJ2-2 and V is TRBV3-1; the match to TRBD1 covers 8 bases. J lost 4 bases, V lost 4 bases, and 5 bases had no gene match. The CDR3 has 15 amino acids. Germline V gives CDR1 LGHDT, CDR2 YNNKEL (reference sequence). The CDR3 bases are TGTGCCAGCAGCCTTTCAGGACAGGGCACCGGGGAGCTGTTTTTT. The encoded protein is CASSLSGQGTGELFF.

The gene calls are TRBV15 and TRBJ1-2; D gene unclear. Germline-derived CDR1 and CDR2 are LNHNV and YYDKDF (reference sequence). This CDR3 spans 10 amino acids. V was shortened by 11 bases and J by 4 bases, with 8 bases between the two germline ends. For the CDR3, the DNA is TGTGCCTCCCACTCCTATGGCTACACCTTC. Translating it yields CASHSYGYTF. The full variable domain, with the rest looked up from reference TRBV15 and TRBJ1-2, is DAMVIQNPRYQVTQFGKPVTLSCSQTLNHNVMYWYQQKSSQAPKLLFHYYDKDFNNEADTPDNFQSRRPNTSFCFLDIRSPGLGDTAMYLCASHSYGYTFGSGTRLTVV.

A single count supports this clonotype. The chain combines TRBV30 with TRBJ2-3, with TRBD2 matching 8 bases. The CDR3 contains 13 residues. Germline trimming cut 4 bases from V and 6 bases from J; bases unmatched to any gene: 6. In germline, CDR1 is GTSNPN, CDR2 SVGIG (reference sequence). The CDR3 loop is CAWTKRERDTQYF. The CDR3 coding sequence is TGTGCCTGGACTAAGCGGGAGAGGGATACGCAGTATTTT.

The V call is TRBV12-3 or TRBV12-4, the J call TRBJ1-2, with TRBD1 matching over 8 bases. The CDR3 spans 14 residues. V lost 2 bases and J lost 2; bases outside the gene matches: 1. The CDR3 DNA sequence: TGTGCCAGCAGTTTAAGACAGGGGAACTATGGCTACACCTTC. Translated: CASSLRQGNYGYTF.

The chain recombines TRBV20-1 with TRBJ2-7; D not resolved. The CDR3 loop spans 14 amino acids. V was shortened by 1 base and J by 1 base, with 11 bases between the two germline ends. Germline loops: CDR1 DFQATT, CDR2 SNEGSKA (reference sequence). The DNA for the CDR3 is TGCAGTGCTAGAGGGGCAGATTATTCCTACGAGCAGTACTTC. Protein sequence: CSARGADYSYEQYF.

This sequence joins TRBV14 and TRBJ2-1, with 9 positions matching TRBD1. The V and J ends lost 2 bases and 7 bases, in that order; junction bases with no gene match: 9. This CDR3 comprises 16 residues. The V gene's germline CDR1 is SGHDN and CDR2 FVKESK. The CDR3 sequence is CASSQLGQGNTNEQFF. The CDR3 DNA is TGTGCCAGCAGCCAACTGGGACAGGGTAATACGAATGAGCAGTTCTTC.

V gene TRBV9 combines with J gene TRBJ1-6; D not resolved. The germline V gene encodes CDR1 SGDLS and CDR2 YYNGEE. This CDR3 is 14 amino acids long. The germline V and J ends were trimmed by 2 bases and 8 bases, with 11 bases remaining between them. This CDR3 is CASSVTSSDSPLHF. The CDR3 region has the DNA TGTGCCAGCAGCGTGACAAGTTCGGATTCACCCCTCCACTTT.

The chain uses TRBV29-1 and TRBJ1-1, with 7 bases aligning to TRBD1. Germline loops: CDR1 SQVTM, CDR2 ANQGSEA. There are 12 residues in the CDR3. V lost 4 bases and J lost 3; bases outside the gene matches: 2. The CDR3 loop is CSVGGGYTEAFF. DNA for the CDR3: TGCAGCGTTGGAGGGGGCTACACTGAAGCTTTCTTT.

V gene TRBV7-9 combines with J gene TRBJ2-3, with TRBD1 identical over 8 bases. In germline, CDR1 is SEHNR, CDR2 FQNEAQ (reference sequence). Unmatched junction bases numbered 4, after V lost 6 bases and J lost 2 bases. CDR3 size: 14 residues. The CDR3 bases are TGTGCCAGCAGTTGGACAGGGCCCACAGATACGCAGTATTTT. Translated: CASSWTGPTDTQYF.

This clonotype is a singleton in its sample. The chain recombines TRBV5-1 with TRBJ2-2; D is possibly TRBD1 (6 bases). V was cut by 0 bases and J by 2 bases, with 11 bases left in between. The germline V gene encodes CDR1 SGHRS and CDR2 YFSETQ. CDR3 size: 16 residues. CDR3 residues: CASSLDGTINTGELFF. For the CDR3, the DNA is TGCGCCAGCAGCTTGGACGGGACAATAAACACCGGGGAGCTGTTTTTT. Full variable domain (remainder filled in from reference TRBV5-1 and TRBJ2-2): KAGVTQTPRYLIKTRGQQVTLSCSPISGHRSVSWYQQTPGQGLQFLFEYFSETQRNKGNFPGRFSGRQFSNSRSEMNVSTLELGDSALYLCASSLDGTINTGELFFGEGSRLTVL.

V usage is TRBV7-9 and J usage is TRBJ1-1; 9 bases fit TRBD1. Per the germline V gene, CDR1 is SEHNR and CDR2 is FQNEAQ (reference sequence). The CDR3 has 14 amino acids. Trimming removed 8 bases from V and 5 bases from J; junction bases left unmatched: 9. This chain's CDR3 is CASLAKQGATEAFF. CDR3 nucleotide sequence: TGTGCCAGCCTCGCGAAACAGGGGGCAACTGAAGCTTTCTTT.

The chain links TRBV18 to TRBJ2-1; 9 positions agree with TRBD2. The CDR3 sequence is 16 residues long. The V and J ends lost 3 bases and 5 bases, in that order; junction bases with no gene match: 8. Per germline, CDR1 KGHSH and CDR2 LQKENI. The CDR3 loop is CASSPFQAGGHNEQFF. CDR3 bases: TGTGCCAGCTCACCCTTCCAAGCGGGGGGACACAATGAGCAGTTCTTC.